Listed below are T cell receptor beta chains from one sample, sequenced in a study of T cell repertoires in cytomegalovirus infection. These receptors' targets are unknown. One entry per CDR3 protein results from TCRdb running MiXCR on the reads. This sample carries about 900,000 distinct CDR3 sequences, around 29% of them seen once, and the ten largest clones take around an eighth. Sequenced material: cultured CD8+ T cells from PBMCs, taken from culture after CMV antigen stimulation. These receptors were obtained from a human donor in good health (CMV status not recorded). Some clones in this sample may be carry-over from other donors' samples. CDR3s include the opening cysteine and the closing phenylalanine or tryptophan. The D gene is left open where the match is weak. The size field is filled for only some rows; it gives once, few, many or a size class.

d_call: NA
j_call: TRBJ1-2
v_call: TRBV27
clone_size: NA
cdr3_nt: TGTGCCAACAGTCCCCCGGGCGGATCCTATGGCTACACCTTC
cdr3_aa: CANSPPGGSYGYTF

d_call: NA
j_call: TRBJ1-1
v_call: TRBV7-2
clone_size: many
cdr3_nt: TGTGCCAGCAGCTTAGCGGAGAGGCACACTGAAGCTTTCTTT
cdr3_aa: CASSLAERHTEAFF

d_call: TRBD2
j_call: TRBJ2-3
v_call: TRBV2
clone_size: NA
cdr3_nt: TGTGCCAGCAGTGAAGCGCTAGCGGGGGGTCCCGCGGATACGCAGTATTTT
cdr3_aa: CASSEALAGGPADTQYF

d_call: NA
j_call: TRBJ2-7
v_call: TRBV7-2
clone_size: NA
cdr3_nt: TGTGCCAACAGCTTAAACAGGTACTACGAGCAGTACTTC
cdr3_aa: CANSLNRYYEQYF

d_call: NA
j_call: TRBJ2-5
v_call: TRBV2
clone_size: NA
cdr3_nt: TGTGCCAGCACCAATATGCGGGGCAAACAAGAGACCCAGTACTTC
cdr3_aa: CASTNMRGKQETQYF

d_call: NA
j_call: TRBJ1-2
v_call: TRBV20-1
clone_size: few
cdr3_nt: TGCAGTGCTAGAGTCGGGCCCACAACCTATGGCTACACCTTC
cdr3_aa: CSARVGPTTYGYTF

d_call: NA
j_call: TRBJ2-6
v_call: TRBV7-3
clone_size: NA
cdr3_nt: TGTGCCAGCACGGCGGGGCAATTGGGCTCTGGGGTCAACGTCCTGACTTTC
cdr3_aa: CASTAGQLGSGVNVLTF

d_call: NA
j_call: TRBJ1-1
v_call: TRBV7-9
clone_size: few
cdr3_nt: TGTGCCAGCAGCCCGGGGTTAAGGAACACTGAAGCTTTCTTT
cdr3_aa: CASSPGLRNTEAFF

d_call: NA
j_call: TRBJ2-7
v_call: TRBV10-3
clone_size: few
cdr3_nt: TGTGCCATCAGTGGAGGAGACGAGCAGTACTTC
cdr3_aa: CAISGGDEQYF

d_call: NA
j_call: TRBJ1-5
v_call: TRBV7-2
clone_size: many
cdr3_nt: TGTGCCAGCAGCTTAACGGAAAATAGCAATCAGCCCCAGCATTTT
cdr3_aa: CASSLTENSNQPQHF

d_call: TRBD2
j_call: TRBJ2-1
v_call: TRBV28
clone_size: few
cdr3_nt: TGTGCCAGCAGTTTCAGTAGCGGGGGGCCTTTTCTCAATGAGCAGTTCTTC
cdr3_aa: CASSFSSGGPFLNEQFF

d_call: TRBD1
j_call: TRBJ2-7
v_call: TRBV20-1
clone_size: NA
cdr3_nt: TGCAGTGCTAGAGGGGGGACAGGAGACCACCTCTACGAGCAGTACTTC
cdr3_aa: CSARGGTGDHLYEQYF

d_call: NA
j_call: TRBJ1-5
v_call: TRBV12-5
clone_size: NA
cdr3_nt: TGTGCTAGTGGTTTGGCAGGGGCCAATCAGCCCCAGCATTTT
cdr3_aa: CASGLAGANQPQHF

d_call: NA
j_call: TRBJ2-1
v_call: TRBV19
clone_size: NA
cdr3_nt: TGTGTCAGCCTGGGATCTTACAATGAGCAGTTCTTC
cdr3_aa: CVSLGSYNEQFF

d_call: NA
j_call: TRBJ1-6
v_call: TRBV12-3/TRBV12-4
clone_size: few
cdr3_nt: TGTGCCAGCAGTTGGGGCCCGAATAATTCACCCCTCCACTTT
cdr3_aa: CASSWGPNNSPLHF

d_call: NA
j_call: TRBJ2-6
v_call: TRBV7-6
clone_size: once
cdr3_nt: TGTGCCAGCAGCTACCGGGACACGGCCCCGGCCAACGTCCTGACTTTC
cdr3_aa: CASSYRDTAPANVLTF

d_call: TRBD1
j_call: TRBJ2-1
v_call: TRBV7-8
clone_size: few
cdr3_nt: TGTGCCAGCAGCTTAGAAGACAGGGACGATGGCAATGAGCAGTTCTTC
cdr3_aa: CASSLEDRDDGNEQFF

d_call: NA
j_call: TRBJ1-6
v_call: TRBV7-8
clone_size: many
cdr3_nt: TGTGCCAGCAGCTTAGAACCTCGGACAGCAGGTTCACCCCTCCACTTT
cdr3_aa: CASSLEPRTAGSPLHF

d_call: NA
j_call: TRBJ2-5
v_call: TRBV6-8
clone_size: NA
cdr3_nt: TGTGCCAGCAGTTATTCGACAGTGGGAGAGACCCAGTACTTC
cdr3_aa: CASSYSTVGETQYF

d_call: TRBD1
j_call: TRBJ1-1
v_call: TRBV19
clone_size: NA
cdr3_nt: TGTGCCAGTAGTATCGGGACAGGGGGCTTTGAAGCTTTCTTT
cdr3_aa: CASSIGTGGFEAFF

d_call: NA
j_call: TRBJ1-6
v_call: TRBV5-1
clone_size: few
cdr3_nt: TGCGCCAGCAGCCCGGACGTAGGGCCCCTCAAGACGTGGTCCTATAATTCACCCCTCCACTTT
cdr3_aa: CASSPDVGPLKTWSYNSPLHF

d_call: NA
j_call: TRBJ1-1
v_call: TRBV6-5
clone_size: NA
cdr3_nt: TGTGCCAGCAGTTACTACAGAACATCGGGGACTGAAGCTTTCTTT
cdr3_aa: CASSYYRTSGTEAFF

d_call: NA
j_call: TRBJ2-7
v_call: TRBV28
clone_size: NA
cdr3_nt: TGTGCCAGCAGCCTCCCCCTGCTAGACGGCCCCCACGGCGAGCAGTACTTC
cdr3_aa: CASSLPLLDGPHGEQYF

d_call: NA
j_call: TRBJ1-2
v_call: TRBV7-9
clone_size: NA
cdr3_nt: TGTGCCAGCAGCCCGAGGGAGGACTATGGCTACACCTTC
cdr3_aa: CASSPREDYGYTF

d_call: NA
j_call: TRBJ2-2
v_call: TRBV4-1
clone_size: many
cdr3_nt: TGCGCCAGCAGCCAAGGTCGGGGGCATGGCGGGGAGCTGTTTTTT
cdr3_aa: CASSQGRGHGGELFF

d_call: NA
j_call: TRBJ2-7
v_call: TRBV12-3/TRBV12-4
clone_size: few
cdr3_nt: TGTGCCAGCAGTTTTAATTTGTTCCAAGTCCCCGGCGAGCAGTACTTC
cdr3_aa: CASSFNLFQVPGEQYF

d_call: TRBD1
j_call: TRBJ1-4
v_call: TRBV6-1
clone_size: few
cdr3_nt: TGTGCCAGCAGTGAACCTGACAGGGGGCTTGTTGAAAAACTGTTTTTT
cdr3_aa: CASSEPDRGLVEKLFF

d_call: NA
j_call: TRBJ1-1
v_call: TRBV19
clone_size: few
cdr3_nt: TGTGCCAGTAGTATGAGTAGGCAGATGAACACTGAAGCTTTCTTT
cdr3_aa: CASSMSRQMNTEAFF

d_call: NA
j_call: TRBJ1-1
v_call: TRBV15
clone_size: NA
cdr3_nt: TGTGTCACCAGCCCCTTGGAGGGTGGGGGAGGGAACACTGAAGCTTTCTTT
cdr3_aa: CVTSPLEGGGGNTEAFF

d_call: NA
j_call: TRBJ2-5
v_call: TRBV29-1
clone_size: few
cdr3_nt: TGCAGCGTTGAAGGGGCGGCCAAACAAGAGACCCAGTACTTC
cdr3_aa: CSVEGAAKQETQYF

d_call: TRBD1
j_call: TRBJ1-1
v_call: TRBV15
clone_size: few
cdr3_nt: TGTGCCACCAGAACTGGGACAGGGGGCGCGTCAGAGAACACTGAAGCTTTCTTT
cdr3_aa: CATRTGTGGASENTEAFF

d_call: NA
j_call: TRBJ1-2
v_call: TRBV4-1
clone_size: few
cdr3_nt: TGCGCCAGCAGCCAAGAAACACCATTGGAGGGCTACACCTTC
cdr3_aa: CASSQETPLEGYTF

d_call: NA
j_call: TRBJ1-2
v_call: TRBV10-3
clone_size: NA
cdr3_nt: TGTGCCATCAGATACAGGGATGATGGCTACACCTTC
cdr3_aa: CAIRYRDDGYTF

d_call: NA
j_call: TRBJ1-2
v_call: TRBV28
clone_size: NA
cdr3_nt: TGTGCCAGCAGTGAGGACAGTCACTACACCTTC
cdr3_aa: CASSEDSHYTF

d_call: NA
j_call: TRBJ2-7
v_call: TRBV6-1
clone_size: NA
cdr3_nt: TGTGCCACGTGGGGGCGAACCTACGAGCAGTACTTC
cdr3_aa: CATWGRTYEQYF

d_call: NA
j_call: TRBJ2-1
v_call: TRBV5-4
clone_size: NA
cdr3_nt: TGTGCCAGCAGCTTACGCAGGGAGGCCTACAATGAGCAGTTCTTC
cdr3_aa: CASSLRREAYNEQFF

d_call: TRBD1
j_call: TRBJ2-7
v_call: TRBV14
clone_size: few
cdr3_nt: TGTGCCAGCAGCCAAAGCGGGACAGGGGGATCGAAAGAGCAGTACTTC
cdr3_aa: CASSQSGTGGSKEQYF

d_call: TRBD2
j_call: TRBJ2-1
v_call: TRBV25-1
clone_size: NA
cdr3_nt: TGTGCCAGCAATCCGGGGGGGCACAATGAGCAGTTCTTC
cdr3_aa: CASNPGGHNEQFF

d_call: NA
j_call: TRBJ2-3
v_call: TRBV19
clone_size: NA
cdr3_nt: TGTGCCAGTAGTTCAGGGGCCCTGGGAGATACGCAGTATTTT
cdr3_aa: CASSSGALGDTQYF

d_call: NA
j_call: TRBJ2-1
v_call: TRBV7-6
clone_size: NA
cdr3_nt: TGTGCCAGCAGCTTCATCGCCAATGAGCAGTTCTTC
cdr3_aa: CASSFIANEQFF

d_call: NA
j_call: TRBJ2-1
v_call: TRBV10-2
clone_size: NA
cdr3_nt: TGCGCCAGCCGGGGGTGGGGCAATGAGCAGTTCTTC
cdr3_aa: CASRGWGNEQFF

d_call: TRBD1
j_call: TRBJ1-5
v_call: TRBV27
clone_size: NA
cdr3_nt: TGTGCCAGCAGCCAGACAGGGGTAGGGCAGCCCCAGCATTTT
cdr3_aa: CASSQTGVGQPQHF

d_call: TRBD1
j_call: TRBJ2-3
v_call: TRBV7-9
clone_size: NA
cdr3_nt: TGTGTCAGCGGGGCCTCCGGGACAGGGGGTTTTTCTAGCACAGATACGCAGTATTTT
cdr3_aa: CVSGASGTGGFSSTDTQYF

d_call: TRBD2
j_call: TRBJ2-1
v_call: TRBV2
clone_size: few
cdr3_nt: TGTGCCAGCATACGGGGGGGCCAGGGCGAGCAGTTCTTC
cdr3_aa: CASIRGGQGEQFF

d_call: NA
j_call: TRBJ2-1
v_call: TRBV7-3
clone_size: NA
cdr3_nt: TGTGCCAGCAGCCGAACCTCCCAGCTTAATGGGTACAATGAGCAGTTCTTC
cdr3_aa: CASSRTSQLNGYNEQFF

d_call: NA
j_call: TRBJ1-1
v_call: TRBV12-3/TRBV12-4
clone_size: many
cdr3_nt: TGTGCCAGCAGTCCGGACCTCGACCTGAACACTGAAGCTTTCTTT
cdr3_aa: CASSPDLDLNTEAFF